Below are 23 T cell receptor beta chains sequenced from a single sample in a study of shared clonotypes between healthy human individuals. The data were produced by immunoSEQ multiplex PCR, yet TCRdb's version contains in-frame clones alone and is incomplete. The profile shows about 2,500,000 clones, approximately 94% of them singletons. Sequences were obtained from naive CD4+ T cells sorted from blood. The subset here: CD45RA+ positively selected. The source of these receptors is a young man in good health.

The chain employs TRBV6-6 and TRBJ2-5; TRBD2 matches at 8 bases. Unmatched junction bases numbered 7, after V lost 2 bases and J lost 5 bases. Germline loops: CDR1 MNHNY, CDR2 SVGAGI (reference sequence). There are 15 residues in the CDR3. The CDR3 nucleotides read TGTGCCAGCAGTTACACTGGGCGCGGGGGGGAGACCCAGTACTTC. Translated, it gives CASSYTGRGGETQYF.

As for this clone: The same CDR3 can be traced to other DNA sequences in this sample. The rearrangement links TRBV5-1 to TRBJ1-6; D is ambiguous. The ends were cut back, 0 bases at V and 7 bases at J, with 8 bases in the middle. CDR3 length equals 14 residues. Germline V gene sequence: CDR1 SGHRS, CDR2 YFSETQ. CDR3 protein: CASSLEGGNSPLHF. The CDR3 nucleotides are TGCGCCAGCAGCTTGGAGGGCGGCAATTCACCCCTCCACTTT.

Regarding this clone: Other DNA sequences in the sample encode the same CDR3. The chain is built from TRBV10-3 and TRBJ2-7; 11 bases align to TRBD2. The germline gives CDR1 ENHRY, CDR2 SYGVKD. The CDR3 has 13 residues. Trimming at V came to 8 bases and at J to 1 base, leaving 1 base not matched to a gene. The CDR3 protein is CAIGTSGSYEQYF. The CDR3, as DNA: TGTGCCATCGGGACTAGCGGATCCTACGAGCAGTACTTC.

The chain combines TRBV6-5 with TRBJ2-1; TRBD1 might be the D (5 bases). The CDR3 runs to 14 residues. V lost 7 bases and J 5 bases, leaving 15 bases between the germline ends. Germline CDR1 is MNHEY and CDR2 is SVGAGI. In DNA form, the CDR3 reads TGTGCCAGCATTGGACAATTGGGCCACAATGAGCAGTTCTTC. Its translation is CASIGQLGHNEQFF.

V usage is TRBV4-2 and J usage is TRBJ2-3; the D is unclear. Germline CDR1 and CDR2: LGHNA and YNFKEQ. The V and J ends lost 1 base and 2 bases respectively, with 10 bases between them. The CDR3 has 15 amino acids. CDR3 amino acids: CASSQGAEYTDTQYF. In nucleotides, the CDR3 is TGTGCCAGCAGCCAAGGGGCAGAGTACACAGATACGCAGTATTTT.

The V gene is TRBV6-1, the J gene TRBJ1-2; 8 nucleotides line up with TRBD1. Trimming cost V 2 bases and J 4 bases; bases outside gene matches: 9. The length of the CDR3 is 16 residues. Germline CDR1 MNHNS, CDR2 SASEGT. CDR3 region: CASSETAGGQGYGYTF. The CDR3 bases are TGTGCCAGCAGTGAAACCGCAGGGGGCCAAGGCTATGGCTACACCTTC.

The sample holds one count of this clone. V usage is TRBV9 and J usage is TRBJ1-2, with D possibly TRBD1 on 5 matching bases. Trimming pared 4 bases from V and 6 bases from J, leaving 16 bases between. The CDR3 loop spans 14 amino acids. Germline lookup yields CDR1 SGDLS and CDR2 YYNGEE. Here the CDR3 reads CASSTHQGKDGYTF. The CDR3 coding sequence is TGTGCCAGCAGCACCCATCAGGGAAAGGATGGCTACACCTTC.

The V gene is TRBV5-5, the J gene TRBJ2-7; D not certain. CDR3 length equals 12 residues. V dropped 0 bases and J dropped 0 bases, with 1 base sitting between them. From germline, CDR1 is SGHKS and CDR2 YYEKEE (reference sequence). The CDR3, as DNA: TGTGCCAGCAGCTTGGCCTCCTACGAGCAGTACTTC. Its protein product is CASSLASYEQYF.

J is TRBJ1-4 and V is TRBV2; 10 positions match TRBD1. The J segment lost 8 bases and the V segment lost 7 bases, leaving 7 bases of the junction unmatched. The CDR3 extends over 14 amino acids. The V gene's germline CDR1 is SNHLY and CDR2 FYNNEI. The CDR3 protein is CASKWDRGEEKLFF. The CDR3 DNA reads TGTGCCAGCAAATGGGACAGGGGAGAAGAAAAACTGTTTTTT.

In DNA form, the CDR3 reads TGTGCCAGCAGCTTTGGCGGGAGCACCGGGGAGCTGTTTTTT. Its translation: CASSFGGSTGELFF. V and J are TRBV2 and TRBJ2-2; 7 nucleotides align to TRBD2. The CDR3 runs to 14 residues. With V trimmed by 6 bases and J by 4 bases, 5 bases remained unmatched. Germline V gene sequence: CDR1 SNHLY, CDR2 FYNNEI.

With regard to this clone: Other DNA sequences within the sample encode an identical CDR3. The rearrangement links TRBV19 to TRBJ2-1; possibly TRBD1 or TRBD2 for D (6 bases each). Deletions cut 1 base from V and 3 bases from J, with 10 bases between. Germline loops: CDR1 LNHDA, CDR2 SQIVND (reference sequence). The CDR3 loop spans 15 amino acids. Written as DNA, the CDR3 is TGTGCCAGTAGTATAGCCCGGGGGCTCTACAATGAGCAGTTCTTC. This translates into CASSIARGLYNEQFF.

This rearrangement joins TRBV7-4 to TRBJ1-5; TRBD1 might be the D (5 bases). Trimming cost V 6 bases and J 5 bases, with 26 bases left between them. Germline loops: CDR1 SGHVT, CDR2 SQSDAQ. This CDR3 has 18 amino acids. As DNA, the CDR3 is TGTGCCAGCAGGCAAAGGGGCCCGGTCTCTACTATCTATCAGCCCCAGCATTTT. The encoded protein is CASRQRGPVSTIYQPQHF.

The V call is TRBV5-1, the J call TRBJ2-1; the match to TRBD1 covers 7 bases. In germline, CDR1 is SGHRS, CDR2 YFSETQ. Trimming removed 3 bases from V and 2 bases from J; junction bases left unmatched: 11. This CDR3 is built from 17 residues. The CDR3 is CASSYPEGGFAYNEQFF. In DNA, the CDR3 is TGCGCCAGCAGCTACCCCGAAGGGGGCTTCGCCTACAATGAGCAGTTCTTC. Full variable domain (remainder filled in from reference TRBV5-1 and TRBJ2-1): KAGVTQTPRYLIKTRGQQVTLSCSPISGHRSVSWYQQTPGQGLQFLFEYFSETQRNKGNFPGRFSGRQFSNSRSEMNVSTLELGDSALYLCASSYPEGGFAYNEQFFGPGTRLTVL.

This chain uses TRBV28 with TRBJ2-7; possible D gene TRBD1, 6 bases. The V end was cut by 8 bases, the J end by 3 bases, with 14 bases between. The CDR3 consists of 13 residues. The germline CDR1 and CDR2 sequences are MDHEN and SYDVKM. The CDR3 sequence is CASLRAGDYEQYF. The CDR3 DNA is TGTGCCAGCCTCCGGGCAGGGGACTACGAGCAGTACTTC.

The chain joins TRBV30 to TRBJ2-1; TRBD2 matches at 11 bases. The CDR3 extends over 17 amino acids. CDR1 is GTSNPN, CDR2 SVGIG, per germline (reference sequence). J lost 3 bases, V lost 2 bases, and 9 bases had no gene match. This chain's CDR3 is CAWSLLAGGLFYNEQFF. The DNA for the CDR3 is TGTGCCTGGAGTCTCCTAGCGGGAGGACTTTTCTACAATGAGCAGTTCTTC.

The CDR3 bases are TGTGCCAGCAGTTTAGATCTAACTAGTCAGCCCCAGCATTTT. Its translation: CASSLDLTSQPQHF. V usage is TRBV28 and J usage is TRBJ1-5; D ambiguous. Germline-derived CDR1 and CDR2 are MDHEN and SYDVKM. Between the trimmed V and J ends, which lost 2 bases and 6 bases, there was a span of 11 bases. CDR3 length equals 14 residues.

The chain is built from TRBV19 and TRBJ2-7, with a weak D call TRBD1 (5 bases). Germline V gene lookup returns CDR1 LNHDA and CDR2 SQIVND (reference sequence). The CDR3 sequence is 15 residues long. The ends were cut back, 0 bases at V and 3 bases at J, with 12 bases in the middle. This chain's CDR3 is CASSIETEGSYEQYF. The CDR3 coding sequence is TGTGCCAGTAGTATAGAGACAGAAGGCAGCTACGAGCAGTACTTC.

J is TRBJ2-2 and V is TRBV19; D is undetermined. The V end was cut by 2 bases, the J end by 3 bases, with 7 bases between. CDR3 length: 14 amino acids. The germline CDR1 and CDR2 sequences are LNHDA and SQIVND (reference sequence). CDR3 sequence (DNA): TGTGCCAGTAGTATACTTGGAGACACCGGGGAGCTGTTTTTT. Protein: CASSILGDTGELFF.

The CDR3 nucleotides read TGCGCCAGCAGCCAAGATGCCCATCCTAGCGGGCGTTACGAGCAGTACTTC. This codes for CASSQDAHPSGRYEQYF. The V gene is TRBV4-3, the J gene TRBJ2-7; TRBD2 matches at 8 bases. V dropped 0 bases and J dropped 4; count of bases not matched to a gene: 11. This CDR3 has 17 amino acids. CDR1 LGHNA and CDR2 YSLEER come from the germline V gene.

V gene TRBV6-1 combines with J gene TRBJ1-6, with TRBD1 identical over 8 bases. CDR1 and CDR2 from the germline V gene are MNHNS and SASEGT. V lost 6 bases and J lost 13; bases outside the gene matches: 8. This CDR3 contains 13 residues. CDR3 sequence (DNA): TGTGCCAGCAGCGAGACAGGGGCCGCCCCCCTCCACTTT. Translation gives CASSETGAAPLHF.

The genes are TRBV30 and TRBJ2-5; a possible D gene is TRBD1 (5 bases). The CDR3 contains 13 residues. Per the germline V gene, CDR1 is GTSNPN and CDR2 is SVGIG (reference sequence). V lost 4 bases and J lost 1, with 10 bases in between. The CDR3 region has the DNA TGTGCCTGGAATGCAGGGTCCCAAGAGACCCAGTACTTC. Its protein product is CAWNAGSQETQYF.

The chain joins TRBV7-2 to TRBJ2-1; 11 bases are a match to TRBD2. After removal of 7 bases from V and 7 bases from J, the junction contained 9 bases not matched to a gene. Per germline, CDR1 SGHTA and CDR2 FQGNSA. The CDR3 runs 15 residues. The DNA for the CDR3 is TGTGCCAGCAACCTAGCGGGAGGTGGTTTTAATGAGCAGTTCTTC. It translates to CASNLAGGGFNEQFF.

With regard to this clone: The sample has other DNA sequences that encode this CDR3 too. The chain employs TRBV6-5 and TRBJ1-1; D uncertain. CDR1 MNHEY and CDR2 SVGAGI come from the germline V gene. This CDR3 contains 12 residues. V was pared by 6 bases and J by 2 bases, with 7 bases between. CDR3 DNA: TGTGCCAGCAGAGGTCCTAACACTGAAGCTTTCTTT. It yields the protein CASRGPNTEAFF.